Here is one T cell receptor beta chain with its context. The data were obtained in a study of control samples from healthy donors and cancer patients. The V and J ends lost 0 bases and 3 bases respectively, with 8 bases between them. Germline assignment: CDR1 SGDLS and CDR2 YYNGEE. The CDR3 spans 14 residues. Generated by immunoSEQ multiplex PCR, the TCRdb table keeps only in-frame clones and is missing some. This sample has a few hundred thousand clones, with about 93% found just once. The rearrangement uses TRBV9 and TRBJ2-3; D not resolved. Specimen: PBMCs. This receptor was taken from a man aged 40-49 years with head and neck cancer. In DNA, the CDR3 is TGTGCCAGCAGCGTAGTAGCTAGTACAGATACGCAGTATTTT. It specifies CASSVVASTDTQYF.